This is a list of T cell receptor beta chains from one sample in a study of cytomegalovirus exposure and HLA in healthy donors. Sequencing used immunoSEQ multiplex PCR; TCRdb keeps in-frame clones, though not all of them. The sample has about 140,000 clones, roughly nine tenths seen once. Sequenced input: PBMCs. Receptors were obtained from a young man in good health and CMV-seronegative. Each CDR3 is given with its conserved first and last residue. The order of the fields is D gene, clone size, J gene, V gene, CDR3 protein, CDR3 DNA. D genes are given only for firm matches. Size tells how often a clone was seen (once, few, many) or the class of an expanded clone, and some rows leave it out.

>-|-|TRBJ2-3|TRBV27
CASRIAGETQYF
TGTGCCAGCAGGATCGCGGGTGAGACGCAGTATTTT
>TRBD2|-|TRBJ2-1|TRBV5-8
CASRRTSGSSTYNEQFF
TGTGCCAGCAGACGGACTAGCGGGAGTTCGACCTACAATGAGCAGTTCTTC
>-|-|TRBJ2-3|TRBV5-4
CASSLDVLSTDTQYF
TGTGCCAGCAGCTTAGATGTCCTATCCACAGATACGCAGTATTTT
>-|few|TRBJ1-2|TRBV7-2
CASSLAQGFDYGYTF
TGTGCCAGCAGCTTAGCGCAGGGCTTTGACTATGGCTACACCTTC
>-|once|TRBJ2-3|TRBV19
CASSRGTSSDTQYF
TGTGCCAGTAGTAGGGGGACTTCATCGGATACGCAGTATTTT
>TRBD2|few|TRBJ2-7|TRBV19
CASGTSGRGEQYF
TGTGCCAGTGGGACTAGCGGGAGAGGCGAGCAGTACTTC
>-|-|TRBJ2-2|TRBV21-1
CASSSGPGTGTGELFF
TGTGCCAGCAGCTCGGGTCCCGGGACAGGGACCGGGGAGCTGTTTTTT
>-|-|TRBJ1-5|TRBV10-3
CAISQKWTDHNQPQHF
TGTGCCATCAGCCAGAAGTGGACAGACCACAATCAGCCCCAGCATTTT
>-|-|TRBJ1-2|TRBV11-2
CASSSPRTVGGGYTF
TGTGCCAGCAGCTCCCCTAGGACTGTCGGCGGGGGCTACACCTTC
>TRBD2|-|TRBJ2-1|TRBV2
CASSELLAGANEQFF
TGTGCCAGCAGTGAGTTATTAGCGGGAGCTAATGAGCAGTTCTTC
>TRBD2|-|TRBJ2-3|TRBV6-1
CASGQLAGPDTQYF
TGTGCCAGCGGTCAACTAGCGGGACCGGATACGCAGTATTTT
>TRBD2|-|TRBJ2-2|TRBV6-4
CASSVAGDTGELFF
TGTGCCAGCAGTGTAGCGGGAGACACCGGGGAGCTGTTTTTT
>TRBD1|once|TRBJ2-1|TRBV4-1
CASSVGDSLSYNEQFF
TGCGCCAGCAGCGTAGGGGACAGCCTATCCTACAATGAGCAGTTCTTC
>-|-|TRBJ2-7|TRBV27
CASGEDRRYEQYF
TGTGCCAGTGGGGAGGACAGGCGGTACGAGCAGTACTTC
>-|-|TRBJ1-2|TRBV5-6
CASSSLGGVGYTF
TGTGCCAGCAGCTCGCTGGGGGGGGTCGGCTACACCTTC
>TRBD1|few|TRBJ1-2|TRBV28
CASSIGTGTNYGYTF
TGTGCCAGCAGCATCGGGACAGGAACTAACTATGGCTACACCTTC
>-|-|TRBJ2-5|TRBV6-5
CASRSVGTRQETQYF
TGTGCCAGCAGATCCGTGGGGACTCGCCAAGAGACCCAGTACTTC
>-|-|TRBJ1-2|TRBV12-5
CASILGRGEANYGYTF
TGTGCTAGTATCTTGGGCAGGGGTGAAGCTAACTATGGCTACACCTTC
>-|-|TRBJ1-1|TRBV21-1
CASSKQQGGTEAFF
TGTGCCAGCAGCAAACAACAGGGGGGGACTGAAGCTTTCTTT
>-|-|TRBJ1-2|TRBV11-2
CASTLTLERDYGYTF
TGTGCCAGCACCCTGACCCTGGAGAGGGACTATGGCTACACCTTC
>-|-|TRBJ2-1|TRBV27
CASSFQDGKSSSYNEQFF
TGTGCCAGCAGTTTTCAGGACGGGAAATCTAGCTCCTACAATGAGCAGTTCTTC
>TRBD1|-|TRBJ1-5|TRBV19
CASSTGQGVPLPPQHF
TGTGCCAGTAGTACAGGACAGGGGGTACCTCTTCCGCCCCAGCATTTT
>TRBD2|-|TRBJ2-7|TRBV6-5
CASSYASGGGYEQYF
TGTGCCAGCAGTTACGCGAGCGGGGGTGGCTACGAGCAGTACTTC
>TRBD1|-|TRBJ1-1|TRBV27
CASSSVPWDREDRDTEAFF
TGTGCCAGCAGTTCAGTACCCTGGGACAGGGAGGACCGGGACACTGAAGCTTTCTTT
>-|-|TRBJ2-3|TRBV5-1
CASSWEVDTQYF
TGCGCCAGCAGCTGGGAGGTGGATACGCAGTATTTT
>TRBD1|-|TRBJ1-5|TRBV19
CASSMKGTGTNQPQHF
TGTGCCAGTAGTATGAAAGGGACAGGCACCAATCAGCCCCAGCATTTT
>TRBD2|-|TRBJ2-7|TRBV28
CASSGIGLAGVGQYF
TGTGCCAGCAGTGGGATCGGACTAGCGGGAGTCGGGCAGTACTTC
>TRBD1|-|TRBJ1-4|TRBV28
CASRPSGQGYEKLFF
TGTGCCAGCAGACCTTCGGGACAGGGATATGAAAAACTGTTTTTT
>-|-|TRBJ1-4|TRBV4-1
CASSQARGNEKLFF
TGCGCCAGCAGCCAAGCCCGGGGTAATGAAAAACTGTTTTTT
>-|-|TRBJ2-3|TRBV4-2
CASSQDRASYRNTDTQYF
TGTGCCAGCAGCCAAGATCGCGCTAGCTATCGGAACACAGATACGCAGTATTTT
>-|-|TRBJ2-5|TRBV14
CASSQLTWTAYQETQYF
TGTGCCAGCAGCCAACTAACTTGGACAGCGTACCAAGAGACCCAGTACTTC
>TRBD1|-|TRBJ1-5|TRBV7-2
CASSLGTGGLQPQHF
TGTGCCAGCAGCCTCGGGACAGGGGGGCTTCAGCCCCAGCATTTT
>TRBD1|-|TRBJ2-1|TRBV7-8
CASSPGTGGSYNEQFF
TGTGCCAGCAGCCCTGGGACAGGGGGCTCCTACAATGAGCAGTTCTTC
>-|-|TRBJ1-2|TRBV27
CASSSHAGAEGYTF
TGTGCCAGCAGTTCCCACGCAGGGGCGGAGGGCTACACCTTC
>-|-|TRBJ2-3|TRBV27
CASSFGPPQGRVADTQYF
TGTGCCAGCAGTTTTGGCCCCCCACAGGGTCGAGTAGCAGATACGCAGTATTTT
>TRBD1|-|TRBJ2-7|TRBV6-1
CASRTGTGVFYEQYF
TGTGCCAGCAGGACCGGGACAGGGGTCTTCTACGAGCAGTACTTC
>TRBD1|-|TRBJ2-7|TRBV6-5
CASSYSGTGGYEQYF
TGTGCCAGCAGTTACTCCGGGACAGGGGGCTACGAGCAGTACTTC
>TRBD2|-|TRBJ2-5|TRBV11-2
CASSLSGRKTQYF
TGTGCCAGCAGCTTAAGCGGGAGGAAGACCCAGTACTTC
>-|once|TRBJ1-2|TRBV29-1
CSVEPRGGLEFYGYTF
TGCAGCGTTGAACCGAGGGGGGGTTTGGAGTTCTATGGCTACACCTTC
>TRBD1|-|TRBJ2-2|TRBV2
CASSGTGGIGELFF
TGTGCCAGCAGTGGGACAGGGGGAATCGGGGAGCTGTTTTTT
>TRBD1|many|TRBJ2-6|TRBV11-2
CASSEGPGQGGSGANVLTF
TGTGCCAGCAGCGAAGGGCCGGGACAGGGGGGCTCTGGGGCCAACGTCCTGACTTTC
>TRBD2|-|TRBJ2-7|TRBV7-9
CASSLYEAGDDTYEQYF
TGTGCCAGCAGCTTATACGAAGCGGGAGACGATACCTACGAGCAGTACTTC
>-|-|TRBJ2-5|TRBV14
CASSSIETVQETQYF
TGTGCCAGCAGCTCAATAGAGACAGTTCAAGAGACCCAGTACTTC
>-|few|TRBJ2-3|TRBV28
CASSLSQGSDTQYF
TGTGCCAGCAGTTTGTCCCAGGGATCAGATACGCAGTATTTT
>-|few|TRBJ1-3|TRBV15
CATSTGLGNTIYF
TGTGCCACCAGCACAGGCCTTGGAAACACCATATATTTT
>-|-|TRBJ2-3|TRBV7-2
CASSPGGLTDTQYF
TGTGCCAGCAGCCCCGGTGGGCTCACAGATACGCAGTATTTT
>TRBD1|-|TRBJ1-1|TRBV2
CASRGQDHIRAFF
TGTGCCAGCAGAGGACAGGATCACATTCGAGCTTTCTTT
>-|once|TRBJ1-1|TRBV27
CASSRGWDGAEAFF
TGTGCCAGCAGTCGCGGGTGGGATGGAGCTGAAGCTTTCTTT
>TRBD2|-|TRBJ2-7|TRBV14
CASSQDGLAATYEQYF
TGTGCCAGCAGCCAAGATGGACTAGCGGCAACCTACGAGCAGTACTTC
>-|-|TRBJ2-1|TRBV15
CATSSSSPRNEQFF
TGTGCCACCAGCAGTAGTTCCCCAAGAAATGAGCAGTTCTTC
>-|-|TRBJ2-5|TRBV6-5
CASSFYRAGETQYF
TGTGCCAGCAGTTTTTACAGGGCGGGAGAGACCCAGTACTTC
>TRBD2|-|TRBJ2-3|TRBV4-2
CASSFPFRLAGGPGTDTQYF
TGTGCCAGCAGCTTCCCGTTTAGACTAGCGGGGGGGCCGGGCACAGATACGCAGTATTTT
>-|-|TRBJ1-2|TRBV6-5
CASSYGMGGGAYGYTF
TGTGCCAGCAGTTACGGGATGGGAGGGGGAGCCTATGGCTACACCTTC
>TRBD1|once|TRBJ1-2|TRBV9
CASSVAKTGDGYGYTF
TGTGCCAGCAGCGTAGCCAAGACAGGGGACGGCTATGGCTACACCTTC
>TRBD2|-|TRBJ2-3|TRBV27
CASSSELAGITDTQYF
TGTGCCAGCAGTTCTGAACTAGCGGGGATAACAGATACGCAGTATTTT
>TRBD1|-|TRBJ1-1|TRBV13
CASSGGDSSMNTEAFF
TGTGCCAGCAGCGGCGGGGACAGTTCGATGAACACTGAAGCTTTCTTT
>-|-|TRBJ2-5|TRBV5-1
CASSPGLKETQYF
TGCGCCAGCAGCCCGGGACTCAAAGAGACCCAGTACTTC